This T cell receptor beta chain was recovered during a study of shared clonotypes between healthy human individuals. In the CD4+ fraction, cells were divided into CD45RA+ naive and CD45RA-negative memory subsets. Using immunoSEQ multiplex PCR, the repertoire was profiled, and TCRdb retains in-frame clones only, with some absent. Of some 2 million clones listed, 85% to 95% were seen once; the top ten hold 0.13%. The CDR3 extends over 11 amino acids. Germline CDR1 is LNHNV and CDR2 is YYDKDF (reference sequence). Between the trimmed V and J ends, which lost 8 bases and 3 bases, there was a span of 7 bases.

This chain uses TRBV15 with TRBJ2-5; D is ambiguous. This clonotype was sampled from a man aged 18 to 30 in good health. Sequenced material: naive CD4+ T cells sorted from blood. Described subset: CD45RA+ positively selected. DNA of the CDR3: TGTGCCACCGGAAGAGAAGAGACCCAGTACTTC. Protein sequence: CATGREETQYF.